This is a list of T cell receptor beta chains from one sample in a study of shared clonotypes between healthy human individuals. Assay used: immunoSEQ multiplex PCR; TCRdb lists only in-frame clones, some missing. The table includes 1.5 million to 1.9 million clones, around 98% detected once. What was sequenced was naive CD4+ T cells sorted from blood. The receptors here all came from a man aged 25 to 40 in good health. The CDR3 runs from the conserved cysteine through the conserved F or W. Fields, in order: CDR3 DNA, CDR3 protein, J gene, clone size, D gene, V gene. A D gene is named only where the DNA matches it firmly. The size field is filled for only some rows; it gives once, few, many or a size class.

cdr3_nt: TGTGCCAGCAGCGTAGAGGAGGTCCACGGGGAGACCCAGTACTTC
cdr3_aa: CASSVEEVHGETQYF
j_call: TRBJ2-5
clone_size: .
d_call: .
v_call: TRBV9

cdr3_nt: TGTGCCAGCAAATCAAGGGTCCTTGAGACCCAGTACTTC
cdr3_aa: CASKSRVLETQYF
j_call: TRBJ2-5
clone_size: .
d_call: .
v_call: TRBV25-1

cdr3_nt: TGTGCCAGCAGCTTAGCCCCCGGCGGCGTCACTAGCACAGATACGCAGTATTTT
cdr3_aa: CASSLAPGGVTSTDTQYF
j_call: TRBJ2-3
clone_size: .
d_call: .
v_call: TRBV9

cdr3_nt: TGCGCCAGCAGCCGCGATCGGCGCGGGATGGGCGAGCAGTACTTC
cdr3_aa: CASSRDRRGMGEQYF
j_call: TRBJ2-7
clone_size: .
d_call: .
v_call: TRBV4-1

cdr3_nt: TGTGCCAGCAGTTCGGAGACAGTCTATGGCTACACCTTC
cdr3_aa: CASSSETVYGYTF
j_call: TRBJ1-2
clone_size: .
d_call: .
v_call: TRBV28

cdr3_nt: TGTGCCAGCAGTTTCAGGGCGACGAATGAAAAACTGTTTTTT
cdr3_aa: CASSFRATNEKLFF
j_call: TRBJ1-4
clone_size: .
d_call: .
v_call: TRBV11-2

cdr3_nt: TGTGCCAGCAGCTTACCGCGATGGACTAGCGGGAGCGTGACCGAGCAGTACTTC
cdr3_aa: CASSLPRWTSGSVTEQYF
j_call: TRBJ2-7
clone_size: .
d_call: TRBD2
v_call: TRBV7-2

cdr3_nt: TGTGCCAGCTCACCATATTACGGGAGAACGGATACGCAGTATTTT
cdr3_aa: CASSPYYGRTDTQYF
j_call: TRBJ2-3
clone_size: .
d_call: .
v_call: TRBV18

cdr3_nt: TGTGCCAGCTCACCGACGGAGGGGGCGACTGAAGCTTTCTTT
cdr3_aa: CASSPTEGATEAFF
j_call: TRBJ1-1
clone_size: .
d_call: TRBD1
v_call: TRBV18

cdr3_nt: TGTGCCAGCTCATTGCTAGCGGGAGGGTTGGACCAAGAGACCCAGTACTTC
cdr3_aa: CASSLLAGGLDQETQYF
j_call: TRBJ2-5
clone_size: .
d_call: TRBD2
v_call: TRBV18

cdr3_nt: TGTGCCAGCAGTGAGCGCGGCAGGAACACCGGGGAGCTGTTTTTT
cdr3_aa: CASSERGRNTGELFF
j_call: TRBJ2-2
clone_size: once
d_call: .
v_call: TRBV25-1

cdr3_nt: TGTGCCAGCAGCACACCACAGGGCCAAGAGACCCAGTACTTC
cdr3_aa: CASSTPQGQETQYF
j_call: TRBJ2-5
clone_size: .
d_call: .
v_call: TRBV5-4

cdr3_nt: TGTGCCAGCAGTGAATATCGGGACGGTACTGAAGCTTTCTTT
cdr3_aa: CASSEYRDGTEAFF
j_call: TRBJ1-1
clone_size: .
d_call: .
v_call: TRBV25-1

cdr3_nt: TGCGCCAGCAGTTTTTCTGGGGAGACCCAGTACTTC
cdr3_aa: CASSFSGETQYF
j_call: TRBJ2-5
clone_size: .
d_call: .
v_call: TRBV5-1

cdr3_nt: TGTGCCAGCTCACCACGATACGGGGCGCAGAATGAAAAACTGTTTTTT
cdr3_aa: CASSPRYGAQNEKLFF
j_call: TRBJ1-4
clone_size: .
d_call: .
v_call: TRBV18

cdr3_nt: TGTGCCAGTAGCTCGATCGGGAGGGTAGCGGACAACAATGAGCAGTTCTTC
cdr3_aa: CASSSIGRVADNNEQFF
j_call: TRBJ2-1
clone_size: .
d_call: TRBD2
v_call: TRBV19

cdr3_nt: TGTGCCAGCAGCCGTGGAGGTCCCGGGGAGCTGTTTTTT
cdr3_aa: CASSRGGPGELFF
j_call: TRBJ2-2
clone_size: .
d_call: .
v_call: TRBV7-3

cdr3_nt: TGTGCCACCAGCAGAGAGAGGGGGCCGGTCACTGAAGCTTTCTTT
cdr3_aa: CATSRERGPVTEAFF
j_call: TRBJ1-1
clone_size: .
d_call: TRBD1
v_call: TRBV15

cdr3_nt: TGCAGCGTTAGCTCCGGGACAGCCGAGTTGGTAAGGCAGTTCTTC
cdr3_aa: CSVSSGTAELVRQFF
j_call: TRBJ2-1
clone_size: once
d_call: TRBD1
v_call: TRBV29-1

cdr3_nt: TGCGCCAGCAGCTCAAGGACTTCAACTAATGAAAAACTGCTTTTT
cdr3_aa: CASSSRTSTNEKLLF
j_call: TRBJ1-4
clone_size: .
d_call: .
v_call: TRBV5-1

cdr3_nt: TGTGCCAGCCGTTTGCGGGGGATCTACGAGCAGTACTTC
cdr3_aa: CASRLRGIYEQYF
j_call: TRBJ2-7
clone_size: .
d_call: TRBD2
v_call: TRBV6-5

cdr3_nt: TGCGCCAGCAGCCGCCGACAGGGATCTTCATCCTACGAGCAGTACTTC
cdr3_aa: CASSRRQGSSSYEQYF
j_call: TRBJ2-7
clone_size: .
d_call: TRBD1
v_call: TRBV5-1

cdr3_nt: TGTGCCAGCTCCCGACAGGGAGCCTACAATGAGCAGTTCTTC
cdr3_aa: CASSRQGAYNEQFF
j_call: TRBJ2-1
clone_size: once
d_call: TRBD1
v_call: TRBV19

cdr3_nt: TGTGCCAGCAGTTTCGTTCTTACTGGAAACACCATATATTTT
cdr3_aa: CASSFVLTGNTIYF
j_call: TRBJ1-3
clone_size: once
d_call: .
v_call: TRBV28

cdr3_nt: TGTGCCAGCAGAGAGGACGCGATCGTGCGAACCGGGGAGCTGTTTTTT
cdr3_aa: CASREDAIVRTGELFF
j_call: TRBJ2-2
clone_size: .
d_call: .
v_call: TRBV7-9

cdr3_nt: TGTGCCAGCAGTTTCAGTCTGCGGGAGCTGTTTTTT
cdr3_aa: CASSFSLRELFF
j_call: TRBJ2-2
clone_size: .
d_call: .
v_call: TRBV28

cdr3_nt: TGCGCCAGCGGCGCACAGGGGGGTATCTCAAACGAGCAGTACTTC
cdr3_aa: CASGAQGGISNEQYF
j_call: TRBJ2-7
clone_size: once
d_call: TRBD1
v_call: TRBV5-1

cdr3_nt: TGTGCCAGCAGCTTCAGCTCCCACTACAATGAGCAGTTCTTC
cdr3_aa: CASSFSSHYNEQFF
j_call: TRBJ2-1
clone_size: .
d_call: .
v_call: TRBV7-2